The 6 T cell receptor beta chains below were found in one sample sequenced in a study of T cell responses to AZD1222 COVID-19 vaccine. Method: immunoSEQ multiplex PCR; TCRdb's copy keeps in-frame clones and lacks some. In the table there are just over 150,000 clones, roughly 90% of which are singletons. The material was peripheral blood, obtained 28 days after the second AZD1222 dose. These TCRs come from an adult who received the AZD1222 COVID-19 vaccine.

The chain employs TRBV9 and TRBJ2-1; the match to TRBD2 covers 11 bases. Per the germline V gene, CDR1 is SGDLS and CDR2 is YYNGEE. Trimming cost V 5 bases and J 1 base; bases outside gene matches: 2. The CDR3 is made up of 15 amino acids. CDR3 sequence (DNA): TGTGCCAGCAGTAGGACTAGCGGGTCCTACAATGAGCAGTTCTTC. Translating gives CASSRTSGSYNEQFF. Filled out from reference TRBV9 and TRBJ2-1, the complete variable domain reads DSGVTQTPKHLITATGQRVTLRCSPRSGDLSVYWYQQSLDQGLQFLIQYYNGEERAKGNILERFSAQQFPDLHSELNLSSLELGDSALYFCASSRTSGSYNEQFFGPGTRLTVL.

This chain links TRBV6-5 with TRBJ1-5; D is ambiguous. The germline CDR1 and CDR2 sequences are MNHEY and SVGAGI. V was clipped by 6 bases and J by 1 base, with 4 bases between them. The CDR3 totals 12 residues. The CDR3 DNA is TGTGCCAGCAGGTTGAGCAATCAGCCCCAGCATTTT. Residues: CASRLSNQPQHF.

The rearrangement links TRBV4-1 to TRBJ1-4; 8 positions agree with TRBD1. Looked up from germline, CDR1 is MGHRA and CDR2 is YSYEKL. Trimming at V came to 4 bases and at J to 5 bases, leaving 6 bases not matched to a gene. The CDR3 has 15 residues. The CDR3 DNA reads TGCGCCAGCAGCCTGAGGACAGGGACAAATGAAAAACTGTTTTTT. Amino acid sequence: CASSLRTGTNEKLFF.

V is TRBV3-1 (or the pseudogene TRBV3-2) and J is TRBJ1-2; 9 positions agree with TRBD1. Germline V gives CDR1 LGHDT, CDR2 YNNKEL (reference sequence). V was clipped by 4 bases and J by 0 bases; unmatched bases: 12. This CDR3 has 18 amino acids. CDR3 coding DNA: TGTGCCAGCAGCCTAACAGGGGGCGCTATCGGGGCTAACTATGGCTACACCTTC. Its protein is CASSLTGGAIGANYGYTF.

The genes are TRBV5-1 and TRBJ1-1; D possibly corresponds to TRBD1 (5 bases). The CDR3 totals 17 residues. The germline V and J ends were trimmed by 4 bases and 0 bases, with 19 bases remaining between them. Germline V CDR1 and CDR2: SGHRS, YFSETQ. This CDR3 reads CASSLRKGRDMNTEAFF. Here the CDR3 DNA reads TGCGCCAGCAGCCTCCGGAAGGGACGGGATATGAACACTGAAGCTTTCTTT. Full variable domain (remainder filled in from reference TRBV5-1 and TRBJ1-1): KAGVTQTPRYLIKTRGQQVTLSCSPISGHRSVSWYQQTPGQGLQFLFEYFSETQRNKGNFPGRFSGRQFSNSRSEMNVSTLELGDSALYLCASSLRKGRDMNTEAFFGQGTRLTVV.

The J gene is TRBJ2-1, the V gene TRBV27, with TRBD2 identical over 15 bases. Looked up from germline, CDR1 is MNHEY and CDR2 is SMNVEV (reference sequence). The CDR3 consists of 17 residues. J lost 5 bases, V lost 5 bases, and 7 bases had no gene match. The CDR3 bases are TGTGCCAGCAGTCCAGGACTAGCGGGGGGGAAAAACAATGAGCAGTTCTTC. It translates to CASSPGLAGGKNNEQFF.